The clone carrying this T cell receptor beta chain was picked up many times. V was trimmed by 5 bases and J by 2 bases, leaving 13 bases between them. CDR3 size: 15 residues. Germline V gives CDR1 SEHNR, CDR2 FQNEAQ (reference sequence). Each cDNA molecule carried a unique molecular identifier. TCRdb called the 5' RACE reads again in MiXCR, with one record for every CDR3 protein. This sample carries 65,000 to 95,000 distinct CDR3 sequences, 8.5% to 10% of them seen once, and the ten largest clones take roughly 4.8%. This entry is derived from a study of early T cells in non-severe SARS-CoV-2 infection.

The V call is TRBV7-9, the J call TRBJ2-1; D tentatively reads TRBD1 or TRBD2 (5 bases each). The origin of this receptor is an adult who was a healthcare worker with PCR-confirmed SARS-CoV-2 infection or an uninfected control (not recorded which). The sequenced sample consisted of whole blood. CDR3 sequence reads: CASSRAGTPYNEQFF. DNA of the CDR3: TGTGCCAGCAGCCGGGCCGGGACCCCCTACAATGAGCAGTTCTTC.